These 16 T cell receptor beta chains share one sample of origin, sequenced in a study of Ad26.COV2.S vaccination and SARS-CoV-2 variants. TCRdb keeps only in-frame clones here, not all; method: immunoSEQ multiplex PCR. The sample lists some 640,000 clones; roughly 90% were seen once. The sample's treatment: about 20 received Ad26.COV2.S at low or high dose, single or two shots; about 5 received placebo; per-sample allocation not given. Collection of samples fell on day 63 after the first vaccine or placebo injection. Source: peripheral blood, taken in a trial of Ad26.COV2.S vaccine versus placebo. The source of these receptors is a person aged 18-60 years who received the Ad26.COV2.S COVID-19 vaccine or a placebo.

The rearrangement joins TRBV19 to TRBJ1-5; 7 bases line up with TRBD1. Trimming took 7 bases from V and 6 from J; bases not matched to a gene: 3. The CDR3 extends over 12 amino acids. The germline V gene encodes CDR1 LNHDA and CDR2 SQIVND (reference sequence). The CDR3 nucleotides read TGTGCCAGTAACGGGGACAGTCAGCCCCAGCATTTT. Amino acids: CASNGDSQPQHF.

This chain joins TRBV7-2 and TRBJ2-7; 13 bases are a match to TRBD2. The CDR3 spans 19 residues. Trimming at V came to 2 bases and at J to 2 bases, leaving 12 bases not matched to a gene. Germline V gene data show CDR1 as SGHTA and CDR2 as FQGNSA. In DNA, the CDR3 is TGTGCCAGCAGCTTACCACGCCTAATGACTAGCGGGAGGACCTACGAGCAGTACTTC. This gives the protein CASSLPRLMTSGRTYEQYF.

V usage is TRBV6-2 or TRBV6-3 and J usage is TRBJ2-1; TRBD2 aligns across 9 bases. This CDR3 has 15 residues. Germline loops: CDR1 MNHEY, CDR2 SVGEGT. Trimming cost V 6 bases and J 6 bases; bases outside gene matches: 9. Here the CDR3 DNA reads TGTGCCAGCAGCCCGCGGGGGGGCCAAGTCAATGAGCAGTTCTTC. Residues: CASSPRGGQVNEQFF.

This chain connects TRBV6-5 to TRBJ2-1; perhaps TRBD2 as D (6 bases). V was cut by 2 bases and J by 12 bases, with 11 bases left in between. The CDR3 spans 12 residues. Per germline, CDR1 MNHEY and CDR2 SVGAGI. The CDR3 DNA reads as TGTGCCAGCAGTTACGGGGGGACGCGGCAGTTCTTC. Translation gives CASSYGGTRQFF.

This sequence joins TRBV29-1 and TRBJ1-4, with 9 bases aligning to TRBD1. The CDR3 covers 12 residues. Per the germline V gene, CDR1 is SQVTM and CDR2 is ANQGSEA. Germline trimming cut 6 bases from V and 10 bases from J; bases unmatched to any gene: 6. The CDR3 sequence is CSVSGQGGKLFF. DNA for the CDR3: TGCAGCGTATCGGGACAGGGCGGAAAACTGTTTTTT.

This chain links TRBV30 with TRBJ1-2; 8 nucleotides match TRBD1. The CDR3 runs 13 residues. Germline lookup yields CDR1 GTSNPN and CDR2 SVGIG (reference sequence). Trimming at V came to 3 bases and at J to 8 bases, leaving 8 bases not matched to a gene. In DNA form, the CDR3 reads TGTGCCTGGAGGAAACAGGGGGTTTGGGGCTACACCTTC. This translates into CAWRKQGVWGYTF.

This clone was counted once. The V gene is TRBV7-2, the J gene TRBJ2-7; D is uncertain. The CDR3 runs 13 residues. V gave up 1 base and J gave up 3 bases, with 7 bases separating them. In germline, CDR1 is SGHTA, CDR2 FQGNSA. The CDR3 DNA is TGTGCCAGCAGCTTAGTCCGTGGCTACGAGCAGTACTTC. Translation gives CASSLVRGYEQYF.

The chain recombines TRBV6-2 or TRBV6-3 with TRBJ2-7; 10 bases fit TRBD1. Losses at the gene ends were 5 bases for V and 2 bases for J; bases not matched to a gene: 9. Germline CDR1 MNHEY, CDR2 SVGEGT. The CDR3 runs to 16 residues. The CDR3 region is CASSALRGTGAYEQYF. The DNA of the CDR3 is TGTGCCAGCAGTGCGCTCCGCGGGACAGGGGCCTACGAGCAGTACTTC.

The CDR3 here is CASSQSRGRVILEQYF. The DNA of the CDR3 is TGCGCCAGCAGTCAATCACGGGGGCGAGTAATCCTAGAGCAGTACTTC. The genes are TRBV23-1 and TRBJ2-7, with D possibly called TRBD1 or TRBD2 (6 bases each). TRBV23-1 is an open reading frame whose function is uncertain. Between the trimmed V and J ends, which lost 0 bases and 7 bases, there was a span of 19 bases. The CDR3 has 16 amino acids.

The genes are TRBV11-3 and TRBJ2-3; D possibly corresponds to TRBD1 (6 bases). V dropped 4 bases and J dropped 2 bases, with 13 bases sitting between them. This CDR3 region has 15 residues. The germline CDR1 and CDR2 sequences are SGHNT and YENEEA. Written as DNA, the CDR3 is TGTGCCAGCAGCTCAGGGGCCTATGACACAGATACGCAGTATTTT. It codes for CASSSGAYDTDTQYF.

In this sample, this clone turned up a few times. The chain uses TRBV7-9 and TRBJ2-7; TRBD1 agrees at 10 bases. The CDR3 has 15 residues. The V segment lost 5 bases and the J segment 1 base; nucleotides outside the gene matches: 5. The germline CDR1 and CDR2 sequences are SEHNR and FQNEAQ (reference sequence). Written as DNA, the CDR3 is TGTGCCAGCAGCCGCGGACAGGGGGTTTCCTACGAGCAGTACTTC. Its translation: CASSRGQGVSYEQYF.

The rearrangement joins TRBV7-8 to TRBJ2-7; 10 bases are shared with TRBD2. The CDR3 contains 15 residues. Trimming at V came to 1 base and at J to 2 bases, leaving 2 bases not matched to a gene. From germline, CDR1 is SGHVS and CDR2 FQNEAQ. The CDR3 DNA reads TGTGCCAGCAGCTTAGAGCTAGCGGGAGCCTACGAGCAGTACTTC. It translates to CASSLELAGAYEQYF.

The V call is TRBV5-5, the J call TRBJ1-1, with TRBD1 matching over 7 bases. The germline CDR1 and CDR2 sequences are SGHKS and YYEKEE (reference sequence). The CDR3 is 15 amino acids. V lost 4 bases and J lost 4; bases outside the gene matches: 10. The CDR3 DNA follows: TGTGCCAGCAGCCGGGGACAGTACCCACTCACTGAAGCTTTCTTT. This translates into CASSRGQYPLTEAFF.

The chain recombines TRBV19 with TRBJ2-6, with a weak D call TRBD2 (6 bases). CDR1 and CDR2 (germline): LNHDA, SQIVND (reference sequence). The length of the CDR3 is 18 residues. The V gene lost 1 base and the J gene lost 4 bases, with 17 bases spanning the gap. The CDR3 nucleotides are TGTGCCAGTAGTATAGCGGCTAGCGATTTTGGAGGGGCCAACGTCCTGACTTTC. It specifies CASSIAASDFGGANVLTF.

V is TRBV11-2 and J is TRBJ1-1; the D gene is possibly TRBD1 (5 bases). This CDR3 region has 14 residues. V lost 5 bases and J lost 1, with 11 bases in between. Germline V gives CDR1 SGHAT, CDR2 FQNNGV. CDR3 residues: CASSTRGGNTEAFF. The DNA of the CDR3 is TGTGCCAGCAGCACGCGGGGGGGGAACACTGAAGCTTTCTTT.

The chain joins TRBV6-5 to TRBJ1-1; maybe TRBD1 (5 bases). Germline V gene data show CDR1 as MNHEY and CDR2 as SVGAGI. V shed 6 bases and J shed 1 base, with 12 bases lying between them. CDR3 length equals 14 residues. The CDR3 spells CASRMPGGNTEAFF. DNA for the CDR3: TGTGCCAGCAGAATGCCCGGGGGGAACACTGAAGCTTTCTTT.